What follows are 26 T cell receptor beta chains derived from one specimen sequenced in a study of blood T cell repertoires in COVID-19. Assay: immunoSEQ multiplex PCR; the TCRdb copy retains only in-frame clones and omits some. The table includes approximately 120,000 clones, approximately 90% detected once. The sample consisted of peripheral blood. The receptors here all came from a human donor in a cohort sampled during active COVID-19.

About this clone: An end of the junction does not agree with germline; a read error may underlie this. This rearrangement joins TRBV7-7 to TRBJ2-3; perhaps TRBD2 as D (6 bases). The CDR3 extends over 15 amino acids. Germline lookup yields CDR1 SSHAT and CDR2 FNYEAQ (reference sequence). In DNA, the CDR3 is TGTGCTAGCAGCTTCGCCGGCGGGGACACAGATACGCAGTATTTT. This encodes CASSFAGGDTDTQYF.

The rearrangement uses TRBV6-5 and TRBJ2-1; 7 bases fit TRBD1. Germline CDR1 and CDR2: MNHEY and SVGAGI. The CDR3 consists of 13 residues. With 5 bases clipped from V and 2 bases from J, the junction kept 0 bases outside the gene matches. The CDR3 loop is CASSQGAYNEQFF. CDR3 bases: TGTGCCAGCAGTCAGGGGGCCTACAATGAGCAGTTCTTC.

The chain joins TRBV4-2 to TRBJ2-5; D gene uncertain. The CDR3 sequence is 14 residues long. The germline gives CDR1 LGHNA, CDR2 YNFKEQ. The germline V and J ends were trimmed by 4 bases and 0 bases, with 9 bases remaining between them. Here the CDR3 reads CASSRTQYQETQYF. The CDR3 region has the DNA TGTGCCAGCAGCCGTACCCAGTACCAAGAGACCCAGTACTTC.

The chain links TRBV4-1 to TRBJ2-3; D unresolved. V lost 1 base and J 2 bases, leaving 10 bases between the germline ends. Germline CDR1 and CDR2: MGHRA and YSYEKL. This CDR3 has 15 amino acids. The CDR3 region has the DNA TGCGCCAGCAGCCAAGCCGGTATTGCCACAGATACGCAGTATTTT. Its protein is CASSQAGIATDTQYF.

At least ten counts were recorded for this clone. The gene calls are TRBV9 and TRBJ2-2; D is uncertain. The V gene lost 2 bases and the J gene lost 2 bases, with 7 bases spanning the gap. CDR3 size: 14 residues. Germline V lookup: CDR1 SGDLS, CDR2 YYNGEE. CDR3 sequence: CASSVAVNTGELFF. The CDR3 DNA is TGTGCCAGCAGCGTGGCAGTAAACACCGGGGAGCTGTTTTTT.

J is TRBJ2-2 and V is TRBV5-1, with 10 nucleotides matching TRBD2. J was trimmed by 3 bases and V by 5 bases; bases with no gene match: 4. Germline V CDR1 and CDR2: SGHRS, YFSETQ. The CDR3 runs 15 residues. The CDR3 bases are TGCGCCAGCAGACCTCTAGCGGGGGACACCGGGGAGCTGTTTTTT. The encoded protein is CASRPLAGDTGELFF.

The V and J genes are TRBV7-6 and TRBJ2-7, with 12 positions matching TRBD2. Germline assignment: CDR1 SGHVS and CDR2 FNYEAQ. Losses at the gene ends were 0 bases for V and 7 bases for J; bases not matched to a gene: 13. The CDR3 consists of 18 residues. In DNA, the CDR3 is TGTGCCAGCAGCTTAGCGGGTGCAACTAGCGGGAGGAGGAGGGAGCAGTACTTC. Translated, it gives CASSLAGATSGRRREQYF.

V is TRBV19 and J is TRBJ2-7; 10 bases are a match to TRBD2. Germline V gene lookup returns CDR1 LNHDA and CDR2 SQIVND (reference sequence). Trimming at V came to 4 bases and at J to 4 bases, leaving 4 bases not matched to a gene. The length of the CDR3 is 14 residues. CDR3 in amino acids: CASSRTSGAYEQYF. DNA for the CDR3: TGTGCCAGTAGTAGGACTAGCGGCGCATACGAGCAGTACTTC.

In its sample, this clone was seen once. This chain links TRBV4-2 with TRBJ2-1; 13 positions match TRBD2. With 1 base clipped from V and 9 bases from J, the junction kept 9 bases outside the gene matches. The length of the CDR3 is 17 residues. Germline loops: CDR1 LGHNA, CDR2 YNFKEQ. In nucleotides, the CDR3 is TGTGCCAGCAGCCAAGCTACCTGGGGACTAGCGGGAACTGAGCAGTTCTTC. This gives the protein CASSQATWGLAGTEQFF.

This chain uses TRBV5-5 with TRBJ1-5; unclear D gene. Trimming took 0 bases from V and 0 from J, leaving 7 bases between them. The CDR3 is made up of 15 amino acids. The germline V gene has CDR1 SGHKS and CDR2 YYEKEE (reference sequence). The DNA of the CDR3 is TGTGCCAGCAGCTTGGAGACACTTAGCAATCAGCCCCAGCATTTT. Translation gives CASSLETLSNQPQHF.

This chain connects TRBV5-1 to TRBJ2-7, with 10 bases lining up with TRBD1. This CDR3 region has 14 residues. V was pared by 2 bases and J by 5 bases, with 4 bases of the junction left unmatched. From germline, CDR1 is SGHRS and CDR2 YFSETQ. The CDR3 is CASSFGQGVDEQYF. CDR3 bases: TGCGCCAGCAGCTTTGGACAGGGGGTGGACGAGCAGTACTTC.

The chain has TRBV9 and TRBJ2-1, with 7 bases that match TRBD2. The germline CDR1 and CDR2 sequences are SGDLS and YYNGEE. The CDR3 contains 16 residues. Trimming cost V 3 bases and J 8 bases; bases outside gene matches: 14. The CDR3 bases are TGTGCCAGCAGCGCCGACCCCTCGGGGGGAGATGATGAGCAGTTCTTC. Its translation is CASSADPSGGDDEQFF.

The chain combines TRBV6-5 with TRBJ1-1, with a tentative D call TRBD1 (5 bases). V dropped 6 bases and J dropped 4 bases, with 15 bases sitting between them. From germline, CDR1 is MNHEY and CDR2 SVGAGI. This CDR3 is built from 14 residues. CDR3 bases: TGTGCCAGCAGAGGGCAGGGTCGGTTCACTGAAGCTTTCTTT. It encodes CASRGQGRFTEAFF.

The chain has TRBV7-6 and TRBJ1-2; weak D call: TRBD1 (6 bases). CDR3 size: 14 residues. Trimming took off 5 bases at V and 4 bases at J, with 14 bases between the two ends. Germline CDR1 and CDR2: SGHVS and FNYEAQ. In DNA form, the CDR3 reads TGTGCCAGCAGCCCCCCACAGGGCGCCTATGGCTACACCTTC. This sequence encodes CASSPPQGAYGYTF.

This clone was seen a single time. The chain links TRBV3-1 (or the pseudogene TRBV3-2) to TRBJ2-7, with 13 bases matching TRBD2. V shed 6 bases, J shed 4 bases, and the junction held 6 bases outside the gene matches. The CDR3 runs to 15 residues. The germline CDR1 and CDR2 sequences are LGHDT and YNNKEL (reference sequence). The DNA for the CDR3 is TGTGCCAGCAGGAATGGACTAGCGGGAGATTACGAGCAGTACTTC. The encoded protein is CASRNGLAGDYEQYF.

DNA for the CDR3: TGCGCCAGCAGCTTGGGGAGACCGGGACAACCCTCAACTAATGAAAAACTGTTTTTT. Its protein product is CASSLGRPGQPSTNEKLFF. The chain links TRBV5-1 to TRBJ1-4; maybe TRBD1 (6 bases). This CDR3 has 19 amino acids. The germline V gene encodes CDR1 SGHRS and CDR2 YFSETQ. Trimming removed 0 bases at V and 0 bases at J, with 18 bases between.

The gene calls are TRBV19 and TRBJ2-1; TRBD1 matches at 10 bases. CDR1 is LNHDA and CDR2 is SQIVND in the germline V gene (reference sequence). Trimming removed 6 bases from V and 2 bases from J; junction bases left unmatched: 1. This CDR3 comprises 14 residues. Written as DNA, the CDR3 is TGTGCCAGTAGGGGACAGGGGACCTACAATGAGCAGTTCTTC. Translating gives CASRGQGTYNEQFF.

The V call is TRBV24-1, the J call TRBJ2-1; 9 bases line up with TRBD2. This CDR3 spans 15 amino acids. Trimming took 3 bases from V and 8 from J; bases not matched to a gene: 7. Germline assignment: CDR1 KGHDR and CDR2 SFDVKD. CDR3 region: CATSDGSGGEHEQFF. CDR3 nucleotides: TGTGCCACCAGTGATGGTAGCGGGGGAGAGCATGAGCAGTTCTTC.

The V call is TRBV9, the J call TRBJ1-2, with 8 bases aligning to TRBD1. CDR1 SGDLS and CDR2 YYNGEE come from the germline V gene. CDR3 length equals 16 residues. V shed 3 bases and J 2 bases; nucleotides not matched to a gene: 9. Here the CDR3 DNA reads TGTGCCAGCAGCGGGGGGTACGGACAGGGAAACTATGGCTACACCTTC. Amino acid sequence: CASSGGYGQGNYGYTF.

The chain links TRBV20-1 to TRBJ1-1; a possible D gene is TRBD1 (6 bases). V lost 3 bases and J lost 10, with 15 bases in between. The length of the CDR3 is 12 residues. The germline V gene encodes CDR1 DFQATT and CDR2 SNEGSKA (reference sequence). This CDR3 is CSASPPQGSAFF. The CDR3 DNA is TGCAGTGCTAGTCCCCCGCAGGGGTCAGCTTTCTTT.

The CDR3 DNA is TGTGCCAGCTCTCCTGGACTAGCGGGGGCCAACAATGAGCAGTTCTTC. It is translated as CASSPGLAGANNEQFF. V usage is TRBV18 and J usage is TRBJ2-1; 13 nucleotides line up with TRBD2. V lost 6 bases and J lost 5; bases outside the gene matches: 7. From germline, CDR1 is KGHSH and CDR2 LQKENI. The CDR3 is 16 residues long.

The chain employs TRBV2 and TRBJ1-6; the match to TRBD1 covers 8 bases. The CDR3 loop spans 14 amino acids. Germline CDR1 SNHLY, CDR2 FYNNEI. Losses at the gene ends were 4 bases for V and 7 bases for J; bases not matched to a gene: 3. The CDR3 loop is CASSGYRGNSPLHF. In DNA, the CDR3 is TGTGCCAGCAGTGGATACAGGGGGAATTCACCCCTCCACTTT. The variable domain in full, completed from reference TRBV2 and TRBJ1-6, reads EPEVTQTPSHQVTQMGQEVILRCVPISNHLYFYWYRQILGQKVEFLVSFYNNEISEKSEIFDDQFSVERPDGSNFTLKIRSTKLEDSAMYFCASSGYRGNSPLHFGNGTRLTVT.

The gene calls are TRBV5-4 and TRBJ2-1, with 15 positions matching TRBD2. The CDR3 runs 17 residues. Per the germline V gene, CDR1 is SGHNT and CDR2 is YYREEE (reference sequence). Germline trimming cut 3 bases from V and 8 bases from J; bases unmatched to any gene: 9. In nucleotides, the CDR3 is TGTGCCAGCAGCTCGGCGGGACTAGCGGGAGGTTGGGATGAGCAGTTCTTC. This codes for CASSSAGLAGGWDEQFF.

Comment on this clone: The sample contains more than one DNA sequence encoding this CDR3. In DNA form, the CDR3 reads TGTGCCAGCAGCCAAGGCGGGGGGCTCTACGAGCAGTACTTC. Protein: CASSQGGGLYEQYF. This sequence joins TRBV3-1 (or the pseudogene TRBV3-2) and TRBJ2-7; TRBD2 agrees at 8 bases. Trimming at V came to 1 base and at J to 3 bases, leaving 2 bases not matched to a gene. Germline-derived CDR1 and CDR2 are LGHDT and YNNKEL (reference sequence). The CDR3 is made up of 14 amino acids.

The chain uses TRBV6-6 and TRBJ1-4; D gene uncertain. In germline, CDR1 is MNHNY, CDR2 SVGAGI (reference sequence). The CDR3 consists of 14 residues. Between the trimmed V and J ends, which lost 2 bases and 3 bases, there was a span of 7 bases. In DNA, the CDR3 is TGTGCCAGCAGTTACAGTGAGGCTAATGAAAAACTGTTTTTT. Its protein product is CASSYSEANEKLFF.

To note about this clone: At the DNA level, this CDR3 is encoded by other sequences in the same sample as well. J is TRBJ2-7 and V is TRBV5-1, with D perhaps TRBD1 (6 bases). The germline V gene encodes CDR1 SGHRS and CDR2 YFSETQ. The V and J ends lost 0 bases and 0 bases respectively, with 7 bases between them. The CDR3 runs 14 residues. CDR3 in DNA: TGCGCCAGCAGCTTGGGGGGGCCCTCCTACGAGCAGTACTTC. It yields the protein CASSLGGPSYEQYF.